This is a list of T cell receptor beta chains from one sample in a study of blood T cell repertoires in COVID-19. The table came from immunoSEQ multiplex PCR; TCRdb's copy has only in-frame clones and leaves some out. The sample carries over 250,000 clones, 75% to 95% recorded once. The sample was peripheral blood. The receptor set was obtained from a person aged 18 to 35 with COVID-19, enrolled during active disease. The CDR3 runs from the conserved cysteine through the conserved F or W. The D gene is left open where the match is weak. Size is omitted from some rows. Given values are once, few, many or a class for expanded clones.

V,J,D,size,DNA,CDR3
TRBV2,TRBJ2-5,NA,once,TGTGCCAGCAGTGCTAGTATGGAGACCCAGTACTTC,CASSASMETQYF
TRBV19,TRBJ2-7,NA,NA,TGTGCCAGTAGTATTCGCGGTCAGGGATTGAGCTCCTACGAGCAGTACTTC,CASSIRGQGLSSYEQYF
TRBV9,TRBJ2-1,NA,NA,TGTGCCAGCAGCTTACCGTCCAGGAGGGAGCAGTTCTTC,CASSLPSRREQFF
TRBV19,TRBJ1-5,TRBD1,once,TGTGCCAGTAGTATAGGCGCAGGGGGCGATTGGCCCCAGCATTTT,CASSIGAGGDWPQHF
TRBV5-6,TRBJ2-2,NA,NA,TGTGCCAGCAGCTCGACAAGGGGCACCGGGGAGCTGTTTTTT,CASSSTRGTGELFF
TRBV28,TRBJ2-1,NA,NA,TGTGCCAGCAGTTCCCCCGCGGAGGCCGACAATGAGCAGTTCTTC,CASSSPAEADNEQFF
TRBV11-2,TRBJ2-7,TRBD2,NA,TGTGCCAGCAGCTTAGGGGCGGGAGGGAGGTACGAGCAGTACTTC,CASSLGAGGRYEQYF
TRBV24-1,TRBJ1-2,NA,once,TGTGCCACCAGTGATTTTATTGGGCAACACGTCCACGGTGGCTACACCTTC,CATSDFIGQHVHGGYTF
TRBV5-1,TRBJ2-7,NA,NA,TGCGCCAGCAGCTTGGGGCCCGGGACTGACTCCTACGAGCAGTACTTC,CASSLGPGTDSYEQYF
TRBV5-5,TRBJ1-2,NA,NA,TGTGCCAGCAGCTCCGAGGGTTATGGCTACACCTTC,CASSSEGYGYTF
TRBV5-6,TRBJ1-5,NA,NA,TGTGCCAGCAGCTTGGTTTCCCAGAATCAGCCCCAGCATTTT,CASSLVSQNQPQHF